This TCR beta chain derives from a study of shared clonotypes between healthy human individuals. V was cut by 4 bases and J by 3 bases, with 7 bases left in between. The germline CDR1 and CDR2 sequences are MDHEN and SYDVKM. The CDR3 consists of 12 residues. Points on this clone: Its antigen is still unknown. Other DNA sequences in this sample translate to the same CDR3.

Study conclusions and caveats: Few donors limited the genetic and exposure-history diversity represented.

Clones were sequenced by immunoSEQ multiplex PCR, and TCRdb holds only the in-frame ones, with some missing. The sample includes some 2.3 million clones, 85% to 95% of them seen just once. Each donor was a Caucasian adult residing in Nashville, Tennessee. CD4+ cell separation produced CD45RA+ naive and CD45RA-negative memory subsets. The receptor was isolated from a man between 18 and 35 years old in good health. Some clones in this sample may be carry-over from other donors' samples. The sample comprised naive CD4+ T cells from PBMCs. Sample subset: CD45RA+ positively selected. This rearrangement joins TRBV28 to TRBJ2-7; possible D gene TRBD1, 6 bases. In nucleotides, the CDR3 is TGTGCCAGCAGTTCAGGGGTCTACGAGCAGTACTTC. Its protein product is CASSSGVYEQYF.